Shown below are 26 T cell receptor beta chains from a single sample sequenced in a study of T cell repertoires in cytomegalovirus infection. TCRdb re-derived calls from the reads in MiXCR, one entry per CDR3 protein. The profile shows 900,000 to 950,000 distinct CDR3 sequences, 25% to 40% of them singletons. No antigens are known for them. The sequenced sample was cultured CD8+ T cells from PBMCs, obtained from culture after CMV antigen stimulation. Receptors were obtained from a human donor in good health (CMV status not recorded). Some clones in this sample may be carry-over from other donors' samples.

This clonotype occurred once. The V and J genes are TRBV6-5 and TRBJ1-1; 9 positions match TRBD1. V trimming: 5 bases; J trimming: 8 bases; junction bases outside the gene matches: 21. Germline lookup yields CDR1 MNHEY and CDR2 SVGAGI. The CDR3 runs to 18 residues. Here the CDR3 reads CASSTRRTGTGPFTEAFF. The CDR3 DNA reads TGTGCCAGCAGTACTCGTCGCACCGGGACAGGGCCCTTTACCGAAGCTTTCTTT.

The chain employs TRBV27 and TRBJ1-1, with TRBD1 identical over 9 bases. J gave up 3 bases and V 5 bases, and 4 bases lay outside the gene matches. The germline V gene encodes CDR1 MNHEY and CDR2 SMNVEV (reference sequence). The CDR3 is 14 amino acids. The CDR3 here is CASSTGGQDTEAFF. Here the CDR3 DNA reads TGTGCCAGCAGTACAGGGGGCCAGGACACTGAAGCTTTCTTT.

This clonotype was picked up a small number of times. The chain carries TRBV19 and TRBJ1-1; no clear D gene. Deletions cut 3 bases from V and 1 base from J, with 12 bases between. CDR1 and CDR2 (germline): LNHDA, SQIVND (reference sequence). The CDR3 has 15 amino acids. CDR3 coding DNA: TGTGCCAGTAGTATTTTAGCCTCCCCGAACACTGAAGCTTTCTTT. It yields the protein CASSILASPNTEAFF.

This clonotype was counted many times. The rearrangement uses TRBV20-1 and TRBJ2-1, with D possibly called TRBD1 or TRBD2 (6 bases each). This CDR3 spans 14 amino acids. Trimming took off 6 bases at V and 6 bases at J, with 18 bases between the two ends. The V gene's germline CDR1 is DFQATT and CDR2 SNEGSKA (reference sequence). CDR3 sequence: CSAWGLGGGNEQFF. The CDR3 DNA reads as TGCAGTGCCTGGGGGCTGGGGGGTGGCAATGAGCAGTTCTTC.

This clonotype was seen many times. The V gene is TRBV7-9, the J gene TRBJ2-1; D is possibly TRBD1 or TRBD2 (5 bases each). The CDR3 length is 15 residues. Germline V gene data show CDR1 as SEHNR and CDR2 as FQNEAQ (reference sequence). V was shortened by 5 bases and J by 2 bases, with 13 bases between the two germline ends. CDR3 sequence reads: CASSGPGTPYNEQFF. DNA for the CDR3: TGTGCCAGCAGCGGCCCCGGGACCCCCTACAATGAGCAGTTCTTC.

The chain joins TRBV28 to TRBJ1-6; possible D gene TRBD1, 5 bases. Germline CDR1 is MDHEN and CDR2 is SYDVKM. Trimming took off 4 bases at V and 0 bases at J, with 16 bases between the two ends. The CDR3 is 18 residues long. This chain's CDR3 is CASSYPPTVSSYNSPLHF. CDR3 bases: TGTGCCAGCAGTTACCCCCCGACAGTAAGCTCCTATAATTCACCCCTCCACTTT.

Many counts were recorded for this clonotype. The chain is built from TRBV6-2 or TRBV6-3 and TRBJ2-6; TRBD1 is a possible D gene (6 bases). CDR1 and CDR2 from the germline V gene are MNHEY and SVGEGT. This CDR3 region has 17 residues. The V gene lost 5 bases and the J gene lost 0 bases, with 14 bases spanning the gap. The CDR3 coding sequence is TGTGCCAGCAGTGAACGGTGGGGGCTCTCTGGGGCCAACGTCCTGACTTTC. It translates to CASSERWGLSGANVLTF.

The V gene is TRBV12-3 or TRBV12-4, the J gene TRBJ2-2, with no clear D. Trimming removed 6 bases from V and 2 bases from J, with 10 bases in between. CDR3 size: 14 residues. The CDR3 DNA is TGTGCCAGCAGAGGATGGGGAAACACCGGGGAGCTGTTTTTT. It translates to CASRGWGNTGELFF.

This chain uses TRBV20-1 with TRBJ2-3; TRBD1 matches 8 bases. CDR1 and CDR2 from the germline V gene are DFQATT and SNEGSKA (reference sequence). The CDR3 is made up of 15 amino acids. The J segment lost 1 base and the V segment lost 6 bases, leaving 9 bases of the junction unmatched. CDR3 region: CSAHHPGQGTDTQYF. The CDR3, as DNA: TGCAGTGCCCATCATCCGGGACAGGGCACAGATACGCAGTATTTT.

This clonotype was seen a handful of times. The chain links TRBV4-1 to TRBJ2-1, with D perhaps TRBD1 (5 bases). This CDR3 is built from 15 residues. Germline V gene lookup returns CDR1 MGHRA and CDR2 YSYEKL. The ends were cut back, 1 base at V and 7 bases at J, with 14 bases in the middle. The CDR3 loop reads CASSQGLGVLNEQFF. CDR3 nucleotide sequence: TGCGCCAGCAGCCAAGGGCTAGGGGTACTGAATGAGCAGTTCTTC.

Details on this clonotype: A read error is possible here, since a much larger clone lies one base away. The chain has TRBV7-2 and TRBJ2-1, with a weak D call TRBD2 (5 bases). Germline-derived CDR1 and CDR2 are SGHTA and FQGNSA. The CDR3 extends over 15 amino acids. CDR3 protein: CANSLAPLSVNEQFF. As DNA, the CDR3 is TGTGCCAACAGCTTAGCCCCCCTTAGCGTGAATGAGCAGTTCTTC.

The chain recombines TRBV20-1 with TRBJ2-1; TRBD2 is a possible D gene (6 bases). The CDR3 length is 14 residues. Deletions cut 3 bases from V and 7 bases from J, with 16 bases between. Germline V gene sequence: CDR1 DFQATT, CDR2 SNEGSKA (reference sequence). As DNA, the CDR3 is TGCAGTGCTAGTAGTACTGCGGGGCTGAATGAGCAGTTCTTC. Translated, it gives CSASSTAGLNEQFF.

This CDR3 is CASSLASAPFGANVLTF. DNA of the CDR3: TGTGCCAGCAGCTTAGCCAGCGCCCCTTTTGGGGCCAACGTCCTGACTTTC. The V call is TRBV7-2, the J call TRBJ2-6; unclear D gene. The V gene lost 0 bases and the J gene lost 3 bases, with 12 bases spanning the gap. This CDR3 is 17 amino acids long. The germline CDR1 and CDR2 sequences are SGHTA and FQGNSA. The whole variable domain, remainder taken from reference TRBV7-2 and TRBJ2-6, is GAGVSQSPSNKVTEKGKDVELRCDPISGHTALYWYRQSLGQGLEFLIYFQGNSAPDKSGLPSDRFSAERTGGSVSTLTIQRTQQEDSAVYLCASSLASAPFGANVLTFGAGSRLTVL.

This clonotype occurred a few times. The chain recombines TRBV7-6 with TRBJ1-1; 7 bases map to TRBD1. Trimming removed 4 bases from V and 3 bases from J; junction bases left unmatched: 8. The CDR3 runs to 15 residues. Germline-derived CDR1 and CDR2 are SGHVS and FNYEAQ. In DNA, the CDR3 is TGTGCCAGCAGCTCAAGGACAGGAAGGGACACTGAAGCTTTCTTT. This codes for CASSSRTGRDTEAFF.

The chain combines TRBV6-6 with TRBJ1-6, with D unclear. Trimming took 5 bases from V and 7 from J, leaving 15 bases between them. Germline CDR1 MNHNY, CDR2 SVGAGI (reference sequence). This CDR3 spans 15 amino acids. In DNA, the CDR3 is TGTGCCAGCAGTGAGAAAAAGGAGCGGAATTCACCCCTCCACTTT. Translation: CASSEKKERNSPLHF.

In its sample, this clonotype was seen many times. This sequence joins TRBV7-6 and TRBJ2-2, with 12 bases aligning to TRBD2. Per the germline V gene, CDR1 is SGHVS and CDR2 is FNYEAQ. The CDR3 length is 17 residues. The V segment lost 2 bases and the J segment 0 bases; nucleotides outside the gene matches: 1. CDR3 DNA: TGTGCCAGCAGCTTACCTAGCGGGGGGGCGAACACCGGGGAGCTGTTTTTT. Its translation: CASSLPSGGANTGELFF.

V and J are TRBV6-5 and TRBJ2-6, with 8 bases identical to TRBD1. Germline loops: CDR1 MNHEY, CDR2 SVGAGI. The CDR3 has 18 amino acids. V gave up 2 bases and J gave up 0 bases; unmatched junction bases: 6. CDR3 bases: TGTGCCAGCAGTTACGGGTCAGGGACAGGCTCTGGGGCCAACGTCCTGACTTTC. Protein product: CASSYGSGTGSGANVLTF.

The chain links TRBV27 to TRBJ2-1; D is possibly TRBD1 (7 bases). The V gene's germline CDR1 is MNHEY and CDR2 SMNVEV (reference sequence). The V end lost 6 bases, the J end lost 4 bases, and 19 bases lay between the germline ends. The CDR3 is made up of 16 amino acids. CDR3 sequence: CASSQNGGQFYNEQFF. The DNA for the CDR3 is TGTGCCAGCAGCCAGAACGGGGGACAGTTTTACAATGAGCAGTTCTTC.

This clonotype occurred a few times. The chain employs TRBV7-6 and TRBJ1-1; a possible D gene is TRBD1 (5 bases). The V end was cut by 2 bases, the J end by 2 bases, with 9 bases between. Looked up from germline, CDR1 is SGHVS and CDR2 is FNYEAQ. The CDR3 consists of 14 residues. The CDR3 DNA reads TGTGCCAGCAGCTTATACCGGGACAACACTGAAGCTTTCTTT. This sequence encodes CASSLYRDNTEAFF.

Many counts were recorded for this clonotype. V usage is TRBV10-3 and J usage is TRBJ2-1, with no clear D. The V end was cut by 6 bases, the J end by 4 bases, with 7 bases between. CDR3 size: 12 residues. Per the germline V gene, CDR1 is ENHRY and CDR2 is SYGVKD. Here the CDR3 reads CAIRSTYNEQFF. In nucleotides, the CDR3 is TGTGCCATCAGGAGCACTTACAATGAGCAGTTCTTC.

In the case of this clonotype: A much larger clone differs from this one at a single base, so this may be a read error. The chain links TRBV12-3 or TRBV12-4 to TRBJ2-2; 13 nucleotides line up with TRBD2. CDR3 length: 17 amino acids. CDR3 amino acids: CASSSSLAGGFTGKLFF. The CDR3 bases are TGTGCCAGCAGCTCATCACTAGCGGGGGGGTTTACCGGGAAGCTGTTTTTT.

This rearrangement joins TRBV7-9 to TRBJ1-4, with TRBD1 as a possible D gene (5 bases). V lost 5 bases to trimming and J lost 7 bases, with 17 bases between them. The CDR3 is 15 residues long. Germline loops: CDR1 SEHNR, CDR2 FQNEAQ (reference sequence). CDR3 in DNA: TGTGCCAGCAGCAGCACGGGGCTGTTCCCTGAAAAACTGTTTTTT. Protein: CASSSTGLFPEKLFF.

This clonotype was detected only a few times. The gene calls are TRBV6-6 and TRBJ1-3; tentatively, D is TRBD1 (5 bases). This CDR3 spans 19 amino acids. V was shortened by 2 bases and J by 0 bases, with 20 bases between the two germline ends. CDR1 MNHNY and CDR2 SVGAGI come from the germline V gene (reference sequence). In DNA, the CDR3 is TGTGCCAGCAGTTACCCGAGGGGAACTTCCATCCCCTCTGGAAACACCATATATTTT. This codes for CASSYPRGTSIPSGNTIYF.

In this sample, this clonotype turned up a few times. The chain recombines TRBV6-2 or TRBV6-3 with TRBJ2-1; TRBD2 matches at 7 bases. This CDR3 is built from 17 residues. With 4 bases clipped from V and 6 bases from J, the junction kept 15 bases outside the gene matches. From germline, CDR1 is MNHEY and CDR2 SVGEGT. The CDR3 region has the DNA TGTGCCAGCAGTTTTTCGGGGGGTCATAATACGGGCAATGAGCAGTTCTTC. Translation gives CASSFSGGHNTGNEQFF.

This clonotype was seen a few times. The chain combines TRBV7-9 with TRBJ2-1; D possibly corresponds to TRBD2 (7 bases). This CDR3 region has 14 residues. Germline-derived CDR1 and CDR2 are SEHNR and FQNEAQ (reference sequence). The V end was cut by 5 bases, the J end by 7 bases, with 15 bases between. The CDR3 DNA reads TGTGCCAGCAGCCAAGAGGGGGGGCCTAATGAGCAGTTCTTC. It encodes CASSQEGGPNEQFF.

This clonotype came up a few times. The rearrangement links TRBV7-9 to TRBJ1-1; perhaps TRBD1 as D (6 bases). Germline CDR1 reads SEHNR; CDR2 reads FQNEAQ (reference sequence). The CDR3 consists of 20 residues. Trimming shortened V by 2 bases and J by 1 base, and 26 bases separated the two germline ends. CDR3 in amino acids: CASSLPPDRYRVEQNTEAFF. The CDR3 nucleotides are TGTGCCAGCAGCTTACCCCCTGACAGGTACAGAGTGGAGCAGAACACTGAAGCTTTCTTT.